A single TCR beta chain is shown here with its context. As yet, its antigen is unknown. The data were obtained in a study of cytomegalovirus exposure and HLA in healthy donors. Study observations and caveats: High sensitivity and specificity were reportedly achieved when the classifier diagnosed cytomegalovirus status. Cytomegalovirus-associated status was assigned to roughly 160 TCR beta chains. Confirmation in vitro established that a few CMV-associated chains were specific for CMV antigens. For most TCR sequences rarity was the rule, although some public TCRs occurred in many donors.

TCRdb's table, derived via immunoSEQ multiplex PCR, lists solely in-frame clones and lacks some. The sample has roughly 150,000 clones; 85% are singletons. CDR3 length equals 14 residues. Germline V gene sequence: CDR1 SGHTA, CDR2 FQGNSA. The ends lost 3 bases at V and 3 bases at J; junction bases unmatched: 2. The chain uses TRBV7-2 and TRBJ2-7; 10 bases agree with TRBD2. Sequencing was carried out using PBMCs. The clonotype originates from a man aged 25 to 40 in good health and CMV-seropositive. The CDR3, as DNA: TGTGCCAGCAGCTTGAGCGGGGGGGACTACGAGCAGTACTTC. Protein: CASSLSGGDYEQYF.